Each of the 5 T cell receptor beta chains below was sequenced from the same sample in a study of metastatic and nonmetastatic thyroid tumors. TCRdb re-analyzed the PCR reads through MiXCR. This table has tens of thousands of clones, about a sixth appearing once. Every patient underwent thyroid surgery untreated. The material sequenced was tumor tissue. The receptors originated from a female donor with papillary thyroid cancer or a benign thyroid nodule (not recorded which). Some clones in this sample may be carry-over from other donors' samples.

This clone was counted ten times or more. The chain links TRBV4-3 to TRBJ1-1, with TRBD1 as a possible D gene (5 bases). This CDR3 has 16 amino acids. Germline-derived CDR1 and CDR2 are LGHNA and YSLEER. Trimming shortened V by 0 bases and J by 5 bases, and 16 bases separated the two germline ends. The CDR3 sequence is CASSQDGIRGETEAFF. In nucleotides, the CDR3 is TGCGCCAGCAGCCAAGATGGGATAAGGGGTGAAACTGAAGCTTTCTTT.

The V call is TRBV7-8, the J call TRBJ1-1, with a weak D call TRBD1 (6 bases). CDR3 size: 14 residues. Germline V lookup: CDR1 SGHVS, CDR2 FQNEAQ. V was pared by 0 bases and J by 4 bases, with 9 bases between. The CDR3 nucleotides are TGTGCCAGCAGCTTAGCGCCAGGGGCCACTGAAGCTTTCTTT. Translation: CASSLAPGATEAFF.

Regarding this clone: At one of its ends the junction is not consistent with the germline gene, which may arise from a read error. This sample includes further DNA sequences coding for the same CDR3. Here the CDR3 DNA reads TGCGCCAGTAGTGAGTCGGTCATATATAAGCCCTCCGAGCAGTACTTC. This codes for CASSESVIYKPSEQYF. V gene TRBV10-1 combines with J gene TRBJ2-7, with D unresolved. Germline V gene sequence: CDR1 WNHNN, CDR2 SYGVQD (reference sequence). The CDR3 runs 16 residues.

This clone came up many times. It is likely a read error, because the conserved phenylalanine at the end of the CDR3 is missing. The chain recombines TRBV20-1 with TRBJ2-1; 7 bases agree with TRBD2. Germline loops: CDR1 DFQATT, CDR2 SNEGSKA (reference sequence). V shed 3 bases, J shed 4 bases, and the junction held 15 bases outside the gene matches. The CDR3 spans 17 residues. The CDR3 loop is CSARESGATSHYNEQFL. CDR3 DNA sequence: TGCAGTGCTAGGGAAAGCGGGGCGACGAGCCATTACAATGAGCAGTTCCTC.

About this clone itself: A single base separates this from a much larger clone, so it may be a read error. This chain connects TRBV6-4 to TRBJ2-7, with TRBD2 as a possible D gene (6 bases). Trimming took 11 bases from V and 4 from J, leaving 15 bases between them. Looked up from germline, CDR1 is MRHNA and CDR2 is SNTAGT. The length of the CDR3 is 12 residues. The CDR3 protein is CAPGRCRYEQYF. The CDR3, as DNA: TGTGCCCCTGGGAGGTGTAGGTACGAGCAGTACTTC.